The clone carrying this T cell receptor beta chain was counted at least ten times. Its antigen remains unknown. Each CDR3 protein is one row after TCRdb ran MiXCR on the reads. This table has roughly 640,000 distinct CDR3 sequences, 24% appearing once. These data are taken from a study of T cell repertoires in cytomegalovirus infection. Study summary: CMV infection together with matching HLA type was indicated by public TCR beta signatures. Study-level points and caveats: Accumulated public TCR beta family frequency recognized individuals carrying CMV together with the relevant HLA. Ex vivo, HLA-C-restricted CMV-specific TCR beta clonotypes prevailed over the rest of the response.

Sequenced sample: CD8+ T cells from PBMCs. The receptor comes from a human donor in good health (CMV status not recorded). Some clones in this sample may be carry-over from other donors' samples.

The CDR3 loop is CASSRPDRVSNQPQHF. CDR3 in DNA: TGTGCCAGCAGTCGACCGGACAGGGTTAGCAATCAGCCCCAGCATTTT. The chain has TRBV28 and TRBJ1-5, with 8 bases aligning to TRBD1. The CDR3 contains 16 residues. Looked up from germline, CDR1 is MDHEN and CDR2 is SYDVKM. Losses at the gene ends were 5 bases for V and 0 bases for J; bases not matched to a gene: 6.